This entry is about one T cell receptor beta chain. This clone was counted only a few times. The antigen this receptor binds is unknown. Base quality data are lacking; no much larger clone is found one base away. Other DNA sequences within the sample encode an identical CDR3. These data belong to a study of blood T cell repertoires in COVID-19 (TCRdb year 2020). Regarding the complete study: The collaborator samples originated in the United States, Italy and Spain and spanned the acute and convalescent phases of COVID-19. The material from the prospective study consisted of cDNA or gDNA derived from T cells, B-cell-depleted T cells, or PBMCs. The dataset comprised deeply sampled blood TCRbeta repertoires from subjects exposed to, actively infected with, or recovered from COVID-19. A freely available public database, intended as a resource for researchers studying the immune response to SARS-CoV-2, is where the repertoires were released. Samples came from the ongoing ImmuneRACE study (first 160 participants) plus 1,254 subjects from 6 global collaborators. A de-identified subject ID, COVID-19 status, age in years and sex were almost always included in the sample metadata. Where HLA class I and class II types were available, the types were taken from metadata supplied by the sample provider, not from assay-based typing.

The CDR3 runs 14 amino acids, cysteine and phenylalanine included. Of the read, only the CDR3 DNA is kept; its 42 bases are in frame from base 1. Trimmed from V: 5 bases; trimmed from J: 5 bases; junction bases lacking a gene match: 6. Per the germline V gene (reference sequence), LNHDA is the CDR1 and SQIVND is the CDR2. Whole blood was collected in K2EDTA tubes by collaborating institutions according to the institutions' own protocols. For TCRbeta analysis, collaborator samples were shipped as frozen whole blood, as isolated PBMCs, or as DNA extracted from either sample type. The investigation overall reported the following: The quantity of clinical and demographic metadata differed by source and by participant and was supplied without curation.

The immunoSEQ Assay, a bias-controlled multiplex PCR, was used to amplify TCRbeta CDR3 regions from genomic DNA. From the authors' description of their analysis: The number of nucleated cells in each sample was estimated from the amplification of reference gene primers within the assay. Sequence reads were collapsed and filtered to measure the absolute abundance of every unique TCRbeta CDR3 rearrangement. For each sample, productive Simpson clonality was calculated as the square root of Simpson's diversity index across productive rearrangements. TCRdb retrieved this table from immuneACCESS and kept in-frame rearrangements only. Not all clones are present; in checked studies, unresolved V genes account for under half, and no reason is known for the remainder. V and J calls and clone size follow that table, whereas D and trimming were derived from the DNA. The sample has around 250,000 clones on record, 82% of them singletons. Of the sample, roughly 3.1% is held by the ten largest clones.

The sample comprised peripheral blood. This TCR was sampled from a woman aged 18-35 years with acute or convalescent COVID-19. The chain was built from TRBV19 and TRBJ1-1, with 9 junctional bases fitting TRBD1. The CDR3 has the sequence CASSPGQGWTEAFF. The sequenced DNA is TGTGCCAGTAGTCCGGGACAGGGTTGGACTGAAGCTTTCTTT.